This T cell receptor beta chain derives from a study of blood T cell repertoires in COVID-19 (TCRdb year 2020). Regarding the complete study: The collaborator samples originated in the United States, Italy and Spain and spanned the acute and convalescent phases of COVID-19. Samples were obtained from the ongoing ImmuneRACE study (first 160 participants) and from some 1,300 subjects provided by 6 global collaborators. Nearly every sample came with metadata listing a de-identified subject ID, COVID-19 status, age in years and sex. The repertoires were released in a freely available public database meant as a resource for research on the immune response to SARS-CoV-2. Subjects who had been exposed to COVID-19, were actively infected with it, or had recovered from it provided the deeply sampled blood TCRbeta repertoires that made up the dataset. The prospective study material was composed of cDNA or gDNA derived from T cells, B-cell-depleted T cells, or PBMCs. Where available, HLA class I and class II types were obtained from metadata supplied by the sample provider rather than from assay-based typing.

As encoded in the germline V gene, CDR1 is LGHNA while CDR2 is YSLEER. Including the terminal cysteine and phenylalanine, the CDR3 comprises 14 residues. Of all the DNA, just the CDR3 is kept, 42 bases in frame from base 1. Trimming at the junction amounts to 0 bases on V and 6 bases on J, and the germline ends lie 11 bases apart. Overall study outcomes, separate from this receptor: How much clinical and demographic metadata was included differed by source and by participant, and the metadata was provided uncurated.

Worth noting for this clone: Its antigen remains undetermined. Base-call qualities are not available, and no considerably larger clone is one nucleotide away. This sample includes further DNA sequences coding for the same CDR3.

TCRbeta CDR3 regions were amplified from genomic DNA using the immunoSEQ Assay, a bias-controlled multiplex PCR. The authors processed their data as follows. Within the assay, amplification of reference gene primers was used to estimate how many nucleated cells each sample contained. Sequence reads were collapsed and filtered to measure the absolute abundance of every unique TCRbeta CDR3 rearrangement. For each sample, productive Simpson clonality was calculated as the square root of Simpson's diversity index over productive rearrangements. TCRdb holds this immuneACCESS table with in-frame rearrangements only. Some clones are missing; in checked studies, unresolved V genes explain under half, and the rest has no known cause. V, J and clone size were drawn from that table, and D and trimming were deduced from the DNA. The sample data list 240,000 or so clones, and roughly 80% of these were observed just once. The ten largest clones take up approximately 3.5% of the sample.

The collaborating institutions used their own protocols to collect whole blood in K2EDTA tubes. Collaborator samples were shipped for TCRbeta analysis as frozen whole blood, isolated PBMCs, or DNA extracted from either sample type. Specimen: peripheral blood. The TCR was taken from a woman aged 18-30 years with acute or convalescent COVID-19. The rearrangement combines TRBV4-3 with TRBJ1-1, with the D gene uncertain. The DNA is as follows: TGCGCCAGCAGCCAAGAAGTCTGGGCCGCTGAAGCTTTCTTT. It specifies CASSQEVWAAEAFF.